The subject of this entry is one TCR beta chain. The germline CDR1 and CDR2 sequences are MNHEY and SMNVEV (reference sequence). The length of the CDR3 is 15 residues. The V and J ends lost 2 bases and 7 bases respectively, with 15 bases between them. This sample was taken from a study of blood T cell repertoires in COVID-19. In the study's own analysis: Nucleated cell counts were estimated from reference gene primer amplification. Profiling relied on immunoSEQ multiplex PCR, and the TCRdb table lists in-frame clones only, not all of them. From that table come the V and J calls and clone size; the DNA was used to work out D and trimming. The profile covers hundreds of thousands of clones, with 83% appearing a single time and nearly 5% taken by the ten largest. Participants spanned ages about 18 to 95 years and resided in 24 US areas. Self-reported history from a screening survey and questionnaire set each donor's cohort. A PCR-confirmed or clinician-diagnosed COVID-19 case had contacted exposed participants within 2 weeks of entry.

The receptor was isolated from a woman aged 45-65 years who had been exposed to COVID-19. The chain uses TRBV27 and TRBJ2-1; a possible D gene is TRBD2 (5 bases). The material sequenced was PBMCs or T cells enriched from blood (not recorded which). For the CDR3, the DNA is TGTGCCAGCAGTTTAGCGGGCCGTCCGTATAATGAGCAGTTCTTC. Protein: CASSLAGRPYNEQFF.